Listed here are 30 T cell receptor beta chains from one sample, sequenced in a study of neurological immune-mediated disorders. Time point in this sample: longitudinal time-point 3. TCRdb re-called the 5' RACE reads through MiXCR, storing one row per CDR3 protein. This sample has tens of thousands of distinct CDR3 sequences; about 13% occur once, and the top ten carry 9.5% to 12%. The sequenced material came from PBMCs. The receptor set was obtained from a man younger than 45 in good health.

This clonotype has a count of ten or more. CDR3 sequence (DNA): TGCAGTGCCCGGGGGGCTAGCGGGACCAACAATGAGCAGTTCTTC. It encodes CSARGASGTNNEQFF. The chain links TRBV20-1 to TRBJ2-1; 9 bases line up with TRBD2. There are 15 residues in the CDR3. V was pared by 6 bases and J by 5 bases, with 11 bases of the junction left unmatched. Germline V lookup: CDR1 DFQATT, CDR2 SNEGSKA (reference sequence).

The sample holds many counts of this clonotype. CDR3 sequence reads: CASTTGLEGRTDTQYF. CDR3 DNA: TGTGCCAGCACCACCGGACTAGAAGGCCGCACAGATACGCAGTATTTT. The genes are TRBV7-9 and TRBJ2-3; 7 bases map to TRBD2. CDR3 size: 16 residues. With V trimmed by 7 bases and J by 1 base, 11 bases remained unmatched. From germline, CDR1 is SEHNR and CDR2 FQNEAQ (reference sequence).

The sample holds many counts of this clonotype. V is TRBV3-1 and J is TRBJ2-5; no reliable D call. The CDR3 has 14 amino acids. Germline assignment: CDR1 LGHDT and CDR2 YNNKEL (reference sequence). Deletions cut 0 bases from V and 1 base from J, with 6 bases between. CDR3: CASSQEAFQETQYF. As DNA, the CDR3 is TGTGCCAGCAGCCAAGAAGCCTTCCAAGAGACCCAGTACTTC.

A note on this clonotype: Since a much larger clone is just one base distant, this may be a read error. This chain joins TRBV6-1 and TRBJ2-7; TRBD1 agrees at 7 bases. The CDR3 runs to 14 residues. The germline gives CDR1 MNHNS, CDR2 SASEGT. CDR3: CASSRQGRSYDQYF. The CDR3 DNA sequence: TGTGCCAGCAGCCGACAGGGACGGTCCTACGACCAGTACTTC.

This clonotype was recorded at least ten times. The rearrangement uses TRBV20-1 and TRBJ2-1, with 8 bases lining up with TRBD2. V was pared by 5 bases and J by 5 bases, with 8 bases of the junction left unmatched. The CDR3 loop spans 14 amino acids. Germline V gene data show CDR1 as DFQATT and CDR2 as SNEGSKA (reference sequence). DNA of the CDR3: TGCAGTGCTTTCGGGAGGGTGAAGAACAATGAGCAGTTCTTC. Encoded protein: CSAFGRVKNNEQFF.

At least ten counts were recorded for this clonotype. V usage is TRBV7-2 and J usage is TRBJ2-3, with D hard to call. The V gene's germline CDR1 is SGHTA and CDR2 FQGNSA. This CDR3 has 13 amino acids. The V and J ends lost 3 bases and 4 bases respectively, with 8 bases between them. The CDR3 is CASSFRNADTQYF. The CDR3 DNA sequence: TGTGCCAGCAGCTTCCGGAACGCAGATACGCAGTATTTT.

The rearrangement joins TRBV9 to TRBJ2-7, with unresolved D. Trimming shortened V by 2 bases and J by 4 bases, and 16 bases separated the two germline ends. Germline V gene data show CDR1 as SGDLS and CDR2 as YYNGEE. CDR3 size: 15 residues. CDR3 region: CASSVEPAAKYEQYF. In nucleotides, the CDR3 is TGTGCCAGCAGCGTCGAACCAGCAGCCAAGTACGAGCAGTACTTC.

This clonotype was seen repeatedly, ten times or more. The rearrangement joins TRBV5-1 to TRBJ1-5; D is possibly TRBD1 (5 bases). CDR1 SGHRS and CDR2 YFSETQ come from the germline V gene. V was clipped by 1 base and J by 8 bases, with 22 bases between them. CDR3 length equals 17 residues. CDR3 coding DNA: TGCGCCAGCAGCTTGCCTCAACTCGGACGGTTCAGGGAGCCCCAGCATTTT. It yields the protein CASSLPQLGRFREPQHF.

This clonotype was counted many times. The chain links TRBV5-1 to TRBJ1-1; TRBD1 is a possible D gene (6 bases). V was pared by 4 bases and J by 0 bases, with 10 bases between. The germline CDR1 and CDR2 sequences are SGHRS and YFSETQ. The CDR3 spans 14 residues. The CDR3 loop is CASSMTGLNTEAFF. Written as DNA, the CDR3 is TGCGCCAGCAGCATGACAGGACTGAACACTGAAGCTTTCTTT.

This clonotype was counted at least ten times. The chain links TRBV20-1 to TRBJ2-7; D is uncertain. Germline assignment: CDR1 DFQATT and CDR2 SNEGSKA (reference sequence). The ends were cut back, 2 bases at V and 7 bases at J, with 6 bases in the middle. This CDR3 contains 10 residues. The CDR3 region is CSARSREQYF. For the CDR3, the DNA is TGCAGTGCTAGAAGTCGGGAGCAGTACTTC.

The genes are TRBV3-1 and TRBJ2-5; 8 nucleotides align to TRBD2. In germline, CDR1 is LGHDT, CDR2 YNNKEL (reference sequence). Unmatched junction bases numbered 10, after V lost 0 bases and J lost 1 base. This CDR3 is 18 amino acids long. This chain's CDR3 is CASSQDVGSGSPQETQYF. The CDR3 DNA follows: TGTGCCAGCAGCCAAGATGTAGGGAGCGGGAGTCCCCAAGAGACCCAGTACTTC.

This clonotype came up many times. The gene calls are TRBV12-3 or TRBV12-4 and TRBJ2-2; 9 positions agree with TRBD1. This CDR3 is built from 13 residues. V was pared by 6 bases and J by 6 bases, with 2 bases of the junction left unmatched. The CDR3 DNA is TGTGCCAGCAGCGACAGGGGGTCCGGGGAGCTGTTTTTT. It specifies CASSDRGSGELFF.

This clonotype was counted ten times or more. V is TRBV20-1 and J is TRBJ1-2; perhaps TRBD1 as D (5 bases). Germline values: CDR1 DFQATT, CDR2 SNEGSKA (reference sequence). This CDR3 has 14 residues. Trimming removed 0 bases at V and 5 bases at J, with 13 bases between. The chain's CDR3 is CSARDLVGGYGYTF. Here the CDR3 DNA reads TGCAGTGCTAGAGATCTCGTGGGGGGTTATGGCTACACCTTC.

This clonotype was seen repeatedly, ten times or more. The V gene is TRBV5-1, the J gene TRBJ2-1; D unresolved. The CDR3 is 14 residues long. V was clipped by 2 bases and J by 2 bases, with 8 bases between them. Germline V gene data show CDR1 as SGHRS and CDR2 as YFSETQ. The CDR3 nucleotides read TGCGCCAGCAGCTTTCGCGTAACCTACAATGAGCAGTTCTTC. Amino acids: CASSFRVTYNEQFF.

In its sample, this clonotype was seen many times. This chain uses TRBV3-1 with TRBJ1-3; no clear D gene. Germline V gene sequence: CDR1 LGHDT, CDR2 YNNKEL (reference sequence). The CDR3 has 14 amino acids. V lost 4 bases, J lost 4 bases, and 11 bases lay in between. The CDR3 spells CASSLNSLGNTIYF. The DNA of the CDR3 is TGTGCCAGCAGCCTAAATTCCCTCGGAAACACCATATATTTT. Looking up the rest from reference TRBV3-1 and TRBJ1-3 gives the full variable domain: DTAVSQTPKYLVTQMGNDKSIKCEQNLGHDTMYWYKQDSKKFLKIMFSYNNKELIINETVPNRFSPKSPDKAHLNLHINSLELGDSAVYFCASSLNSLGNTIYFGEGSWLTVV.

The J gene is TRBJ1-2, the V gene TRBV28; 10 bases align to TRBD1. Trimming took 1 base from V and 2 from J; bases not matched to a gene: 4. Germline CDR1 reads MDHEN; CDR2 reads SYDVKM. This CDR3 spans 16 amino acids. The DNA of the CDR3 is TGTGCCAGCAGTTTATTTGACAGGGGGCTCAACTATGGCTACACCTTC. The encoded protein is CASSLFDRGLNYGYTF.

The chain carries TRBV3-1 and TRBJ2-1; D ambiguous. The CDR3 is 12 residues long. Germline CDR1 and CDR2: LGHDT and YNNKEL (reference sequence). V dropped 5 bases and J dropped 9 bases, with 11 bases sitting between them. The CDR3: CASSSLGAEQFF. The CDR3 region has the DNA TGTGCCAGCAGCTCGCTCGGAGCTGAGCAGTTCTTC.

Many counts were recorded for this clonotype. The chain employs TRBV7-3 and TRBJ2-1; TRBD2 agrees at 7 bases. The CDR3 runs 17 residues. The J segment lost 3 bases and the V segment lost 2 bases, leaving 10 bases of the junction unmatched. Germline lookup yields CDR1 SGHTA and CDR2 FQGTGA. The CDR3 loop is CASSLYHLGGSYNEQFF. CDR3 nucleotides: TGTGCCAGCAGCTTATACCATCTAGGCGGGAGCTACAATGAGCAGTTCTTC.

This clonotype appeared many times. The gene calls are TRBV11-1 and TRBJ2-3; no definite D call. V shed 3 bases and J shed 4 bases, with 5 bases lying between them. CDR3 length equals 12 residues. CDR1 is SGHAT, CDR2 FQDESV, per germline (reference sequence). The CDR3 spells CASSFQSDTQYF. The CDR3 nucleotides are TGTGCCAGCAGCTTTCAATCAGATACGCAGTATTTT.

This clonotype has ten or more counts. The genes are TRBV20-1 and TRBJ1-1; perhaps TRBD1 as D (5 bases). CDR3 length equals 13 residues. The germline CDR1 and CDR2 sequences are DFQATT and SNEGSKA (reference sequence). V lost 7 bases to trimming and J lost 5 bases, with 17 bases between them. The CDR3 region has the DNA TGCAGTGTTCCGGCGGGGAGGGGAACTGAAGCTTTCTTT. Its translation is CSVPAGRGTEAFF.

This chain links TRBV19 with TRBJ1-1; no clear D. Germline V gene lookup returns CDR1 LNHDA and CDR2 SQIVND (reference sequence). The CDR3 totals 16 residues. Trimming took 3 bases from V and 1 from J, leaving 15 bases between them. CDR3 sequence reads: CASSIRVEQSNTEAFF. In DNA form, the CDR3 reads TGTGCCAGTAGTATTAGAGTGGAACAGTCGAACACTGAAGCTTTCTTT. The complete variable domain, with remaining parts taken from reference TRBV19 and TRBJ1-1, reads DGGITQSPKYLFRKEGQNVTLSCEQNLNHDAMYWYRQDPGQGLRLIYYSQIVNDFQKGDIAEGYSVSREKKESFPLTVTSAQKNPTAFYLCASSIRVEQSNTEAFFGQGTRLTVV.

CDR3 protein: CSARPWGNSILNEQFF. CDR3 nucleotides: TGCAGTGCTCGTCCTTGGGGAAATTCGATACTGAATGAGCAGTTCTTC. The V call is TRBV20-1, the J call TRBJ2-1; D not resolved. Germline V lookup: CDR1 DFQATT, CDR2 SNEGSKA (reference sequence). The CDR3 spans 16 residues. The V end was cut by 5 bases, the J end by 7 bases, with 24 bases between.

In its sample, this clonotype was seen many times. This chain joins TRBV20-1 and TRBJ1-1, with a weak D call TRBD1 (5 bases). Germline CDR1 and CDR2: DFQATT and SNEGSKA (reference sequence). The CDR3 runs to 13 residues. The ends were cut back, 6 bases at V and 1 base at J, with 12 bases in the middle. The CDR3 nucleotides are TGCAGTGCCCATAGGACACCGAACACTGAAGCTTTCTTT. This translates into CSAHRTPNTEAFF.

This clonotype was seen repeatedly, ten times or more. The V call is TRBV27, the J call TRBJ1-5; possibly TRBD1 for D (5 bases). Trimming removed 5 bases at V and 0 bases at J, with 11 bases between. Germline lookup yields CDR1 MNHEY and CDR2 SMNVEV (reference sequence). The CDR3 loop spans 15 amino acids. The CDR3 protein is CASSQGTYSNQPQHF. The CDR3 DNA sequence: TGTGCCAGCAGTCAGGGAACATATAGCAATCAGCCCCAGCATTTT.

This clonotype was seen at least ten times. This rearrangement joins TRBV7-9 to TRBJ1-1; D perhaps matches TRBD1 (6 bases). There are 16 residues in the CDR3. Germline V gene lookup returns CDR1 SEHNR and CDR2 FQNEAQ (reference sequence). Trimming removed 5 bases from V and 1 base from J, with 17 bases in between. This CDR3 is CASSVTRGQRNTEAFF. The CDR3 bases are TGTGCCAGCAGCGTCACCAGGGGTCAAAGGAACACTGAAGCTTTCTTT.

This clonotype was counted at least ten times. The genes are TRBV9 and TRBJ2-7, with D perhaps matching TRBD1 (6 bases). CDR1 is SGDLS, CDR2 YYNGEE, per germline. V was clipped by 0 bases and J by 4 bases, with 14 bases between them. There are 15 residues in the CDR3. CDR3 sequence: CASSVEGQSAYEQYF. The CDR3 DNA reads TGTGCCAGCAGCGTAGAGGGACAATCGGCGTACGAGCAGTACTTC. Based on the CDR3 plus reference TRBV9 and TRBJ2-7, the full variable domain is DSGVTQTPKHLITATGQRVTLRCSPRSGDLSVYWYQQSLDQGLQFLIQYYNGEERAKGNILERFSAQQFPDLHSELNLSSLELGDSALYFCASSVEGQSAYEQYFGPGTRLTVT.

This clonotype was recorded at least ten times. The chain has TRBV28 and TRBJ2-2; either TRBD1 or TRBD2 may fit D (6 bases each). V was cut by 8 bases and J by 1 base, with 14 bases left in between. The CDR3 loop spans 15 amino acids. Germline assignment: CDR1 MDHEN and CDR2 SYDVKM. CDR3 bases: TGTGCCAGCTGGAGGGGGGACGAGAACACCGGGGAGCTGTTTTTT. Protein sequence: CASWRGDENTGELFF. The whole variable domain, filled in from reference TRBV28 and TRBJ2-2, reads DVKVTQSSRYLVKRTGEKVFLECVQDMDHENMFWYRQDPGLGLRLIYFSYDVKMKEKGDIPEGYSVSREKKERFSLILESASTNQTSMYLCASWRGDENTGELFFGEGSRLTVL.

This clonotype was detected many times. V is TRBV14 and J is TRBJ2-1; no firm D call. V lost 1 base, J lost 6 bases, and 7 bases lay in between. Germline CDR1 and CDR2: SGHDN and FVKESK. The CDR3 is 13 amino acids. CDR3 nucleotide sequence: TGTGCCAGCAGCCAAGTAAATGGCAATGAGCAGTTCTTC. Its protein product is CASSQVNGNEQFF.

Notes on this clonotype: With a much larger clone just one base away, this may be a read error. J is TRBJ2-1 and V is TRBV7-8; D is ambiguous. The V end lost 3 bases, the J end lost 7 bases, and 13 bases lay between the germline ends. The CDR3 extends over 14 amino acids. Germline CDR1 SGHVS, CDR2 FQNEAQ. CDR3: CASSFLVMMNEQFF. The CDR3 DNA reads as TGTGCCAGCAGCTTCCTAGTAATGATGAATGAGCAGTTCTTC.

This clonotype was detected many times. J is TRBJ1-5 and V is TRBV28, with a possible D match to TRBD1 (5 bases). The CDR3 consists of 13 residues. V lost 4 bases to trimming and J lost 6 bases, with 10 bases between them. CDR1 MDHEN and CDR2 SYDVKM come from the germline V gene. CDR3 DNA: TGTGCCAGCAGTTGGGGGGTGATTCAGCCCCAGCATTTT. Its translation: CASSWGVIQPQHF.